This T cell receptor (beta chain) came from a study of OX40 agonist ivuxolimab in advanced cancers. Study overall: A partial response was reached by three patients: one with hepatocellular carcinoma and two with cutaneous melanoma. General study findings and limits: Expanded clones belonging to CD8+ T cells outnumbered, on average, those of CD4+. Part of the nonresponder group also had normalized T-cell clonal expansion that was low.

Using immunoSEQ multiplex PCR, the repertoire was profiled, and TCRdb retains in-frame clones only, with some absent. The table lists over 90,000 clones, around 87% of them singletons. There are 15 residues in the CDR3. Losses at the gene ends were 8 bases for V and 5 bases for J; bases not matched to a gene: 12. Germline CDR1 and CDR2: MNHNY and SVGAGI (reference sequence). Turning to this clone: The antigen is unknown.

The clonotype originates from an adult with an advanced solid tumor such as melanoma, head and neck, liver or kidney cancer. The chain is built from TRBV6-6 and TRBJ2-1; 7 bases agree with TRBD2. Sequenced here: CD4+ or CD8+ T cells sorted from blood, sampled in a trial of the OX40 agonist ivuxolimab. The CDR3 region is CASRLGDYTNNEQFF. CDR3 coding DNA: TGTGCCAGCCGCCTCGGGGACTATACAAACAATGAGCAGTTCTTC.